The clone carrying this T cell receptor beta chain was detected only a few times. What it recognizes is unknown. The CDR3 is 16 residues long. Deletions cut 4 bases from V and 2 bases from J, with 18 bases between. Germline V CDR1 and CDR2: MGHRA, YSYEKL. The data belong to a study of beta chain features in type 1 diabetes. Study details: Healthy donors and patients showed comparable age, gender and cell yields. Broader study findings: Researchers report that Type 1 diabetes patients had moderately but significantly shorter TCRB CDR3s across all four CD4+ subsets. Because the template was cDNA, high-expressing cells might be over-represented.

Isolation of CD4+ naive, central memory, regulatory and stem cell-like memory cells was achieved by sorting via CD45RO/CCR7/CD25/CD127/CD95/CD27. Since all of the isolated RNA was reverse transcribed, expressed TCRB transcripts were what got sequenced. Data came from immunoSEQ multiplex PCR; TCRdb stores just in-frame clones and leaves some out. The sample carries over 200,000 clones, about 11% recorded once. Input material: naive CD4+ T cells from blood. The clonotype comes from a man aged 25-40 years with type 1 diabetes. The V gene is TRBV4-1, the J gene TRBJ2-7; D perhaps matches TRBD1 (5 bases). This CDR3 reads CASSRSQGQPTYEQYF. The CDR3 DNA follows: TGCGCCAGCAGCCGTTCTCAGGGCCAGCCGACCTACGAGCAGTACTTC.